This T cell receptor beta chain was recovered during a study of T cells in localized non-small cell lung cancer (TCRdb year 2020). Study-wide context: Comparing tumors with uninvolved tumor-adjacent lungs, the study looked at the T cell repertoires of 236 patients with early-stage NSCLC. The cohort comprised some 240 treatment-naïve NSCLC patients with resected, localized lung tumors. Of the NSCLC patients, roughly 130 were male and around 99 were female, and the mean age was approximately 66 years. The investigation overall reported the following: Because multi-region sequencing of the tumors was not done, intratumor heterogeneity could not be ruled out. Since the design was exploratory, TCR variables were selected using unadjusted p-values with no false-discovery rate correction. A median of about 61 of the top 100 tumor clones turned up in the paired uninvolved adjacent lung, and 25 to 35 of those clones also ranked among the top 100 of that same adjacent lung. Uninvolved tumor-adjacent lung showed the highest T cell clonality, higher than tumor, which suggests more focused antigenic responses in the adjacent lung. Higher blood T cell density associated with longer overall survival, while higher adjacent-lung clonality associated with shorter survival.

TCR beta CDR3 regions were sequenced from DNA using the immunoSEQ Assay. The original pipeline was this. To compute T cell density, TCR beta template counts were normalized to usable DNA, which was estimated by amplifying housekeeping genes. Richness was estimated with the preseqR package, extrapolating to 400,000 templates for PBMC samples and 120,000 templates for tissue samples. Clonality was defined by subtracting Pielou's evenness from one. To identify tissue-enriched TCRs, differential abundance testing was run on productive amino-acid clonotypes with a minimum total count of 5 and an alpha of 0.1. Repertoire overlap between compartments was quantified with the Jaccard Index and Morisita Overlap Index. GLIPH grouped TCR beta CDR3s together with public tetramer-defined viral CDR3s, and a viral motif had to include at least three viral sequences and show V-gene enrichment. TCRdb provides this immuneACCESS table in a form limited to in-frame rearrangements. Some clones are lacking; in checked studies, under half of them reflect an unresolved V gene, and why the rest are absent is not known. V, J and clone size are taken as reported in that table, and D and trimming were inferred from the DNA itself. The sample table shows 1,600 or so clones, and roughly 41% are seen once. The top ten clonotypes cover almost 40% of the sample.

This clone was detected a few times. The clone's antigen remains unknown. Base quality data are lacking; no much larger clone is found one base away. At diagnosis, peripheral blood, uninvolved tumor-adjacent lung and tumor were collected and stored as a combination of fresh-frozen and FFPE material. V was cut back by 4 bases and J by 5 bases, leaving a gap of 14 bases between them. Reading from cysteine to phenylalanine, the CDR3 counts 14 amino acids. Only the CDR3 portion is preserved as DNA: 42 bases, with reading frame beginning at the first base. CDR1 is given as MNHGY and CDR2 as SAAAGT, both from the germline V gene.

The source is a male donor older than 55 with stage II lung adenocarcinoma. Recombination joined TRBV6-8 with TRBJ2-5; the D gene is perhaps TRBD1, from 6 matching bases. The input for sequencing was lung tumor tissue, taken before any cancer treatment. In nucleotide form, the sequence is TGTGCCAGCAGTTGGGACACCTTGGGGGAGACCCAGTACTTC. Translation gives CASSWDTLGETQYF.